Detailed here is one T cell receptor beta chain. This clone's antigen is unknown. No much larger clonotype is one base removed from it; base qualities were not supplied. The CDR3 regions of human TCRbeta chains were analyzed by immunosequencing. Per the original workflow: Repertoire TCRs were matched against a reference library of SARS-CoV-2-specific TCRs generated with the MIRA antigen-specificity platform. Breadth meant the fraction of unique TCRs that were SARS-CoV-2-associated, whereas depth meant the fraction of total T cells that were SARS-CoV-2-associated. Each spike-specific TCR was assigned to its reactive spike region and to a CD4 or CD8 class using the MIRA data. Log10-transformed breadth and depth values were compared by one-way ANOVA with Sidak's multiple comparisons tests. Held by TCRdb, this immuneACCESS table contains in-frame sequences only and omits some clones. Under half of the omission traces to an unresolved V gene where checked; the cause of the rest is unknown. V, J and clone size are taken as reported in that table, and D and trimming were inferred from the DNA itself. The sample table shows tens of thousands of clones, and approximately 84% are seen once. The ten top clones hold over 15% of the sample.

These data are taken from a study of T cell responses to AZD1222 COVID-19 vaccine (dated by TCRdb to the early 2020s). Notes on the research overall: AZD1222 recipients given second doses at about 4 weeks or at about 12 weeks were pooled, since spike-specific TCR depth and breadth were not found to differ between the two schedules. Trial participants were enrolled by age into 18-55, 56-69 and 70-plus year subgroups, with 148, 28 and 57 TCR-sequenced participants respectively. TCR sequencing covered over 230 trial participants: 200 to 210 given two doses of AZD1222 and 26 given two doses of MenACWY control vaccine.

General study outcomes and caveats: Only five or six AZD1222 recipients were SARS-CoV-2 seropositive at baseline, limiting conclusions about previously exposed vaccinees. The 56-69-year group was small, and its depth increase did not reach significance, likely because of low power. Participants were mostly white British and included more females than males, and it was suggested by the authors that clonal diversity may have been underestimated. Because no samples from the day 14 peak response were available, repertoires could be characterized only after the peak T cell response. Epitopes outside the regions mutated in the B.1.351 and B.1.1.7 variants were reportedly recognized by nearly half of the unique spike-specific TCRs. After two AZD1222 doses, spike-specific TCR breadth and depth were significantly higher than at day 0 and than in MenACWY recipients. Vaccine-associated CD4 TCRs spanned the whole spike protein, with dominant responses in regions 160-218 and 743-854.

In light of the paper, this sample's time point label describes: baseline before first vaccination. Vaccinee samples were obtained from the UK trials COV001 and COV002, which included a single-blind randomized controlled phase 2/3 trial of AZD1222 (ChAdOx1 nCoV-19) in healthy adults. Trial participant PBMC samples were collected at day 0 and day 28 after the second dose for TCRbeta chain sequencing. Its CDR3 holds 17 amino acids, cysteine through phenylalanine. Left in the record is the CDR3 DNA by itself, 51 bases read in frame from the first base. For this chain, trimming is 5 bases at the V end and 0 bases at the J end, and the number of junction bases without a gene match is 10. The germline V gene supplies CDR1 MDHEN and CDR2 SYDVKM.

The TCR comes from an adult in good health. The chain couples TRBV28 to TRBJ1-3; TRBD1 matches 7 bases in the middle. Sequences were derived from peripheral blood, sampled on day 0 of AZD1222 vaccination. The DNA reads as follows: TGTGCCAGCAGTCAAGGGGACAGCCTTTCCTCTGGAAACACCATATATTTT. This encodes CASSQGDSLSSGNTIYF.